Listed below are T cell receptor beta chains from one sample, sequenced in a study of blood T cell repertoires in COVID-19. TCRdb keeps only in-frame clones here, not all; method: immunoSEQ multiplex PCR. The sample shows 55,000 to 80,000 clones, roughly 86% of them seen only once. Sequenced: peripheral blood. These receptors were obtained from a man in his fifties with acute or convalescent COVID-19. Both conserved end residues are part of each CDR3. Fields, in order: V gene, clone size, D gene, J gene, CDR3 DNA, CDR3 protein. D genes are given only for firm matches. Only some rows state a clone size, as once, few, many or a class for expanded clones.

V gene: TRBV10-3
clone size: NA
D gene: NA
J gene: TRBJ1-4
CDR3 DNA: TGTGCCACGTGGCCTGACAGGAGTAATGAAAAACTGTTTTTT
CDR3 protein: CATWPDRSNEKLFF

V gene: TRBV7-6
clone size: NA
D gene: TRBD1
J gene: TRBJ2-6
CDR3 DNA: TGTGCCAGCAGCTCCCGGACAGGGCTTAGCTCTGGGGCCAACGTCCTGACTTTC
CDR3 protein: CASSSRTGLSSGANVLTF

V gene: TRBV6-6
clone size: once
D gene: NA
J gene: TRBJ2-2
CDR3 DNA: TGTGCCAGCAGTCCAACCCGAGTAAGGGGGAACGGGGAGCTGTTTTTT
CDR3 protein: CASSPTRVRGNGELFF

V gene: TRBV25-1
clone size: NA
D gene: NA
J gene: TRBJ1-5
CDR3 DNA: TGTGCCAGCAGTGAACCGAATCAGCCCCAGCATTTT
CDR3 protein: CASSEPNQPQHF

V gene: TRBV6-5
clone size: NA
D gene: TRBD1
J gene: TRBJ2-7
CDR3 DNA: TGTGCCAGCAATTCGGGACAGGGGTCCTACGAGCAGTACTTC
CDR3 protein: CASNSGQGSYEQYF

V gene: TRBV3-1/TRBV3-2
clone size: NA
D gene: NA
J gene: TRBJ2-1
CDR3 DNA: TGTGCCAGCAGTCCTACCTCCTACAATGAGCAGTTCTTC
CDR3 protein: CASSPTSYNEQFF

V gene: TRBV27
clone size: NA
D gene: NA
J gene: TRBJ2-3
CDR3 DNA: TGTGCCAGCAGTTTATCTGGGGCGGGGGCCGGCACAGATACGCAGTATTTT
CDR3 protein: CASSLSGAGAGTDTQYF

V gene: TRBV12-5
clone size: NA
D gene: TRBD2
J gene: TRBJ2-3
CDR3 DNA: TGTGCTAGTGGATCCGGACTAGCGGGGGGGTTAGATACGCAGTATTTT
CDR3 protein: CASGSGLAGGLDTQYF

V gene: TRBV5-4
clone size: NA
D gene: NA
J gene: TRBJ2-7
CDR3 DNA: TGTGCCAGCAGCTTTGACGTAAGGGGACTCGAGCAGTACTTC
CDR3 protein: CASSFDVRGLEQYF

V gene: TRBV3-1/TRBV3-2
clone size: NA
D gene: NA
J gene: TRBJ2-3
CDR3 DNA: TGTGCCAGCAGCCAAGGACTAGTGGAAGATACGCAGTATTTT
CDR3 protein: CASSQGLVEDTQYF

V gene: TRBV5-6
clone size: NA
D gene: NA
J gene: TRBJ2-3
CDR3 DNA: TGTGCCAGCAGCTTGGAAAGGGGAGGCACGCAGTATTTT
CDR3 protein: CASSLERGGTQYF

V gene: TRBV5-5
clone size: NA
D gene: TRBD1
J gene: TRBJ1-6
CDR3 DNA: TGTGCCAGCAGCTTGACACAGAGGGACAGGTTCTATAATTCACCCCTCCACTTT
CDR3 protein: CASSLTQRDRFYNSPLHF

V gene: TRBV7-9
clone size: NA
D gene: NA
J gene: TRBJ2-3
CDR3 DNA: TGTGCCAGCAGCCCTAGAGGGAGGATAACAGATACGCAGTATTTT
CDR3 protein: CASSPRGRITDTQYF

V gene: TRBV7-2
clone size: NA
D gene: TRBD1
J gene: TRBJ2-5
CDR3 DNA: TGTGCCAGCAGCCCGGGGACAGGGAGGGGGAAAGAGACCCAGTACTTC
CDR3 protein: CASSPGTGRGKETQYF

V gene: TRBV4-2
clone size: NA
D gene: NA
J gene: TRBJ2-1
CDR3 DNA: TGTGCCAGCAGCCGAGGAAATCTCTCGCCGAATGAGCAGTTCTTC
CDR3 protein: CASSRGNLSPNEQFF

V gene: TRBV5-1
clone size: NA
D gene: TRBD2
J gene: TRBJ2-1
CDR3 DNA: TGCGCCAGCATCCAAGGACTAGCGGGCTCCTACAATGAGCAGTTCTTC
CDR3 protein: CASIQGLAGSYNEQFF

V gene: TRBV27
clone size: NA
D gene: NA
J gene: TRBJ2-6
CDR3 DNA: TGTGCCAGCAGTTTATGGGGGGCTGGGGCCAACGTCCTGACTTTC
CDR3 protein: CASSLWGAGANVLTF

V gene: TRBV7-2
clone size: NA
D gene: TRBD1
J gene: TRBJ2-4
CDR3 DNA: TGTGCCAGCAGCTTAATGCGTACAGGGGGCTGGGGCAAAAACATTCAGTACTTC
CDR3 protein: CASSLMRTGGWGKNIQYF

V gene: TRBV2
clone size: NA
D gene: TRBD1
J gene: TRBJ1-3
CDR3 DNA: TGTGCCAGCAGTGAAGCTGGGACAGTGGAAAACACCATATATTTT
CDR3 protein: CASSEAGTVENTIYF

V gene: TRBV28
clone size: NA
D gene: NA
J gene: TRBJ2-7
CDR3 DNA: TGTGCCAGCCTCGAGACAGGAGTCAGCCCCGAGCAGTACTTC
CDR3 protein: CASLETGVSPEQYF

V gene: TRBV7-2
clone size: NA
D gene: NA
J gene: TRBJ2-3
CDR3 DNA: TGTGCCAGCAGCTTGACTAGACTGAACACAGATACGCAGTATTTT
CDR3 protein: CASSLTRLNTDTQYF

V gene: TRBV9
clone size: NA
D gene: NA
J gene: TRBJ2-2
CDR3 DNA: TGTGCCAGCAGCGTAGGGCAGGGCGTCGCCGGGGAGCTGTTTTTT
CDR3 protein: CASSVGQGVAGELFF

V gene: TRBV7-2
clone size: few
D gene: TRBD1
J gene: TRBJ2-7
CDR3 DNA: TGTGCCAGCAGCGACCCTCCGGCAGGGGGCGCGGACGAGCAGTACTTC
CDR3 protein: CASSDPPAGGADEQYF

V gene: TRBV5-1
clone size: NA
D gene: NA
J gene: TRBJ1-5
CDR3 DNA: TGCGCCAGCAGCTTGGAAGGGGTTCAGCCCCAGCATTTT
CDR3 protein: CASSLEGVQPQHF

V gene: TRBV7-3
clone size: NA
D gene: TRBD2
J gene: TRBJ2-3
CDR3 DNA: TGTGCCAGCAGCTTAATGGCTAGCGGACCTACAGATACGCAGTATTTT
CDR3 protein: CASSLMASGPTDTQYF

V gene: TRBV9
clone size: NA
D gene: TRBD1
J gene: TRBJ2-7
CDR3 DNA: TGTGCCAGCAGCGGCGAGGACAGGGCCTCCTACGAGCAGTACTTC
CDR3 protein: CASSGEDRASYEQYF

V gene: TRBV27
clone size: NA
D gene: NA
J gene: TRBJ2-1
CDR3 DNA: TGTGCCAGCAGCATTACAGATTACAATGAGCAGTTCTTC
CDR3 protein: CASSITDYNEQFF

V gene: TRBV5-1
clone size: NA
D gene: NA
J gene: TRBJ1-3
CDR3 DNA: TGCGCCAGCAGCTTTCGTTCTGGCAGCTCTGGAAACACCATATATTTT
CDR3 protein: CASSFRSGSSGNTIYF

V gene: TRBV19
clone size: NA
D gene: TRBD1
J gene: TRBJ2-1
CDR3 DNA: TGTGCCAGTAGTATCGGTGACAGGGGCAATGAGCAGTTCTTC
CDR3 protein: CASSIGDRGNEQFF

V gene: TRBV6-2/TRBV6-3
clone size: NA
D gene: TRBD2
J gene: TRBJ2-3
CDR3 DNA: TGTGCCAGCAGTTACGGGCGGGGGGGCCTCTCAGATACGCAGTATTTT
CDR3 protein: CASSYGRGGLSDTQYF

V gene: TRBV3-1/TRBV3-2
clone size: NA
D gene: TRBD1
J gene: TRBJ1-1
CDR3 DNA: TGTGCCAGCAGCCAACAACAGGGGTTAAATCCTTTCTTT
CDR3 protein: CASSQQQGLNPFF

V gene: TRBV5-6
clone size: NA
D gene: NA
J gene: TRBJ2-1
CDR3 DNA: TGTGCCAGCAGCTTGGCCTTGTACAATGAGCAGTTCTTC
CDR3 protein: CASSLALYNEQFF

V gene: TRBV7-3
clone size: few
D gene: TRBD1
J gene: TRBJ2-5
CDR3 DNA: TGTGCCAGCAGCTCTGGACAGGGGAGGGGAGAGACCCAGTACTTC
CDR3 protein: CASSSGQGRGETQYF

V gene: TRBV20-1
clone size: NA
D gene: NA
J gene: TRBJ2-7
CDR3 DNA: TGCAGTGCTGGTAGCTCCTACGAGCAGTACTTC
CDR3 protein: CSAGSSYEQYF

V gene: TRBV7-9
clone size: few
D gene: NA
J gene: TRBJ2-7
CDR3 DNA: TGTGCCAGCAGCTCAAGAGGGCAGGTCAGCTACGAGCAGTACTTC
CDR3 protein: CASSSRGQVSYEQYF